This T cell receptor beta chain came from a study of shared clonotypes between healthy human individuals. Sequenced by immunoSEQ multiplex PCR; TCRdb stores in-frame clones only, minus some. The table shows about 2 million clones, with roughly 94% occurring only once. Naive CD8 populations comprised CD45RO-negative cells positively selected for CCR7, excluding terminally differentiated effector memory CD45RA+ cells. With 4 bases removed from V and 3 bases from J, the gap between germline ends came to 10 bases. The germline gives CDR1 MNHNS, CDR2 SASEGT. The CDR3 contains 14 residues. Sequencing input: naive CD8+ T cells sorted from blood. The receptor was isolated from a man aged 18-30 years in good health. This chain joins TRBV6-1 and TRBJ1-3; unclear D gene. The DNA of the CDR3 is TGTGCCAGCAGTGGTTTAGGGAGTGGAAACACCATATATTTT. This sequence encodes CASSGLGSGNTIYF.